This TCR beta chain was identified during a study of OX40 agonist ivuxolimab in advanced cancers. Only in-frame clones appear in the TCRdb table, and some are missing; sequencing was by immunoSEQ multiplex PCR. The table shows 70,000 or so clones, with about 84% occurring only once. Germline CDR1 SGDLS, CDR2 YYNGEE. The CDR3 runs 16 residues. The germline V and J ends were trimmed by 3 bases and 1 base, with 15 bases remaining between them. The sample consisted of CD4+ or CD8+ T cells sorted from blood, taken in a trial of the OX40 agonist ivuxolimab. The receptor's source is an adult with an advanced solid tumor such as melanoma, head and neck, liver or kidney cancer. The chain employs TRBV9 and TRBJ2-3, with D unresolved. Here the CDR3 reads CASSGPTRWGTDTQYF. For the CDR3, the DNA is TGTGCCAGCAGCGGACCGACCAGGTGGGGCACAGATACGCAGTATTTT.